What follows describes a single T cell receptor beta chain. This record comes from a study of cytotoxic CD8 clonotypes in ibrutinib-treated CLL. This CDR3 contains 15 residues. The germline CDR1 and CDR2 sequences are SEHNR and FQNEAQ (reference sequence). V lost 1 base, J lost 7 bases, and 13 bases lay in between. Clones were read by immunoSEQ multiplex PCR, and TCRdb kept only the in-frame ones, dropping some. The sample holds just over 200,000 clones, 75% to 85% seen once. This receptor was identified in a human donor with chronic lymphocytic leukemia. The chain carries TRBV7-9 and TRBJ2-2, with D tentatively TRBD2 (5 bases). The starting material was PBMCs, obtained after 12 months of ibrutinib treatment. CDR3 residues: CASSLVLAPGGELFF. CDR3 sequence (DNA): TGTGCCAGCAGCTTAGTTCTAGCTCCAGGCGGGGAGCTGTTTTTT.